This T cell receptor (beta chain) was retrieved from a study of blood T cell repertoires in COVID-19. This CDR3 contains 16 residues. Germline V gene sequence: CDR1 LGHDT, CDR2 YNNKEL (reference sequence). Germline trimming cut 5 bases from V and 4 bases from J; bases unmatched to any gene: 9. Libraries were prepared by immunoSEQ multiplex PCR; TCRdb keeps only in-frame clonotypes and omits some of them. The data hold 200,000 to 250,000 clones, with about 85% observed a single time. V usage is TRBV3-1 (or the pseudogene TRBV3-2) and J usage is TRBJ1-3; 9 bases fit TRBD1. Sequenced input: PBMCs or T cells enriched from blood (not recorded which). The TCR originated in a man aged 25-45 years who had recovered from COVID-19. The CDR3 DNA reads TGTGCCAGCAGCTACGGGACAGGGTTGTCAGGAAACACCATATATTTT. Translated: CASSYGTGLSGNTIYF.